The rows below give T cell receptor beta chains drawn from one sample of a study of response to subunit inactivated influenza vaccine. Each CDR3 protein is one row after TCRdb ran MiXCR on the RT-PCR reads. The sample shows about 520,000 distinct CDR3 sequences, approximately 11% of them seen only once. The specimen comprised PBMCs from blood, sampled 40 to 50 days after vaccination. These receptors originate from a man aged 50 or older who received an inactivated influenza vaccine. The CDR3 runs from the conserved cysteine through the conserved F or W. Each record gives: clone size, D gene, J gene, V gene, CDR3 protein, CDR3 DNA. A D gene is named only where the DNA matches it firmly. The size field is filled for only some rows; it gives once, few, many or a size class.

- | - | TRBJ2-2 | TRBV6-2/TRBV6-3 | CASRNAGTGELFF | TGTGCCAGCAGGAACGCGGGCACCGGGGAGCTGTTTTTT
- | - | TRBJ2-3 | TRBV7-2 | CASRRVRGTDTQYF | TGTGCCAGCCGCAGGGTCCGCGGCACAGATACGCAGTATTTT
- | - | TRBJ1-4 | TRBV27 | CASSRMWTTNEKLFF | TGTGCCAGCAGTCGCATGTGGACAACAAATGAAAAACTGTTTTTT
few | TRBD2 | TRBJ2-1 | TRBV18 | CASSPPLTSASHEQFF | TGTGCCAGCTCACCACCGCTGACTAGCGCTTCCCATGAGCAGTTCTTC
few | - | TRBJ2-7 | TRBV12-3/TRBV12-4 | CASSFVSERNYEQYF | TGTGCCAGCAGTTTTGTAAGTGAACGTAACTACGAGCAGTACTTC
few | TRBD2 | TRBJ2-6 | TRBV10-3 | CAMDQRGGGSGANVLTF | TGTGCCATGGACCAGCGGGGAGGTGGCTCCGGGGCCAACGTCCTGACTTTC
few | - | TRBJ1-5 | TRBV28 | CASSLLGTPGYQPQHF | TGTGCCAGCAGTTTATTGGGGACACCAGGTTATCAGCCCCAGCATTTT
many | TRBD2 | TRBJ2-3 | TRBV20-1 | CSANRGGSTDTQYF | TGCAGTGCAAACCGCGGGGGAAGCACAGATACGCAGTATTTT
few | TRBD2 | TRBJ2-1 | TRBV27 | CASSLLPSGSWSYNEQFF | TGTGCCAGCAGTTTATTGCCTAGCGGGAGTTGGTCCTACAATGAGCAGTTCTTC
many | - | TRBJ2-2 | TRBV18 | CASSSSNTGELFF | TGTGCCAGCTCATCCAGCAATACCGGGGAGCTGTTTTTT
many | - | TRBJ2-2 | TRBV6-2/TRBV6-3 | CASSYLGGVNTGELFF | TGTGCCAGCAGTTACTTGGGCGGGGTGAACACCGGGGAGCTGTTTTTT
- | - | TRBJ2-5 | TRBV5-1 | CASSHGQGTETQYF | TGCGCCAGCAGCCACGGGCAGGGGACAGAGACCCAGTACTTC
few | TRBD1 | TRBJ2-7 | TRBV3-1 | CASSQVGTASYEQYF | TGTGCCAGCAGCCAAGTCGGGACAGCTTCCTACGAGCAGTACTTC
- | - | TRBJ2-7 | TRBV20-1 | CSARDATGLLDYEQYF | TGCAGTGCTAGAGACGCGACGGGGTTGTTAGACTACGAGCAGTACTTC
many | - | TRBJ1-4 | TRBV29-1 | CSARRSTNEKLFF | TGCAGCGCTCGCCGGTCAACTAATGAAAAACTGTTTTTT
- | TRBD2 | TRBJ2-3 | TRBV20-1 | CSARVPGLAGPDTQYF | TGCAGTGCTAGAGTTCCGGGACTAGCGGGACCAGATACGCAGTATTTT
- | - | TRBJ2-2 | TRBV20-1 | CSAMFKIGELFF | TGCAGTGCTATGTTTAAAATCGGGGAGCTGTTTTTT
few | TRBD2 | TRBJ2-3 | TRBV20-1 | CSARGGSGSTDTQYF | TGCAGTGCTAGAGGGGGTAGCGGGAGCACAGATACGCAGTATTTT
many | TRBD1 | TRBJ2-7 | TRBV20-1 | CSARRTGGGYEQYF | TGCAGTGCTAGAAGGACAGGGGGAGGATACGAGCAGTACTTC
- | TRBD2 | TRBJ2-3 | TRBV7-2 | CASSFEGLGTQYF | TGTGCCAGCAGCTTCGAGGGACTAGGTACGCAGTATTTT
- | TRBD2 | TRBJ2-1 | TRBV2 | CASSRLAGGLGEQFF | TGTGCCAGCAGTCGACTAGCGGGAGGGCTGGGTGAGCAGTTCTTC
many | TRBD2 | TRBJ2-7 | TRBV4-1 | CASSRTSDYEQYF | TGCGCCAGCAGCCGGACTAGCGATTACGAGCAGTACTTC
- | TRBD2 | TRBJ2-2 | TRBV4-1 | CASSQVGGRIGELFF | TGCGCCAGCAGCCAAGTGGGGGGGAGGATCGGGGAGCTGTTTTTT
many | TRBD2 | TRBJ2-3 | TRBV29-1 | CSVGTSETDTQYF | TGCAGCGTTGGGACTAGCGAAACAGATACGCAGTATTTT
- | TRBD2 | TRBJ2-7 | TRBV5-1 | CASSPGLAGGQNSYEQYF | TGCGCCAGCAGCCCTGGACTAGCGGGAGGGCAGAACTCCTACGAGCAGTACTTC
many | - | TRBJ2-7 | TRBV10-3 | CAISELGEQYF | TGTGCCATCAGTGAGTTGGGAGAGCAGTACTTC
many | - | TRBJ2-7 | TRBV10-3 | CAISDGPTSSYEQYF | TGTGCCATCAGTGATGGGCCGACGAGCTCCTACGAGCAGTACTTC
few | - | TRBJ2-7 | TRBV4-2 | CASSPGTHNEQYF | TGTGCCAGCAGCCCCGGGACTCACAACGAGCAGTACTTC
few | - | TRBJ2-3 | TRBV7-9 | CASSYVADTQYF | TGTGCCAGCAGCTACGTCGCAGATACGCAGTATTTT
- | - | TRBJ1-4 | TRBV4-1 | CASRDGHYNEKLFF | TGCGCCAGCAGGGACGGACACTATAATGAAAAACTGTTTTTT
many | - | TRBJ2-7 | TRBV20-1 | CSAEKYSKAVSYEQYF | TGCAGTGCTGAAAAATACTCAAAAGCCGTGTCCTACGAGCAGTACTTC
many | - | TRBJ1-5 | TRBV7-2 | CASTKSGAGQPQHF | TGTGCCAGCACCAAAAGTGGCGCGGGTCAGCCCCAGCATTTT
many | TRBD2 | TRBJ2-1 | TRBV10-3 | CAGSGRGNEQFF | TGTGCCGGCAGCGGGAGGGGAAATGAGCAGTTCTTC
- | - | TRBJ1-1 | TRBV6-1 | CASIDSNMNTEAFF | TGTGCCAGCATCGACAGCAACATGAACACTGAAGCTTTCTTT
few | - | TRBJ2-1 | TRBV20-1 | CSVLRASEKIIF | TGCAGTGTGCTGAGAGCTAGCGAAAAAATAATCTTC
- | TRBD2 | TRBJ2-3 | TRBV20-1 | CSARAVPGAGGQTDTQYF | TGCAGTGCTAGAGCCGTCCCAGGGGCGGGAGGGCAGACAGATACGCAGTATTTT
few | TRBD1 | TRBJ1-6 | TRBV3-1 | CASSRGQLYNSPLHF | TGTGCCAGCAGCCGGGGACAGCTCTATAATTCACCCCTCCACTTT
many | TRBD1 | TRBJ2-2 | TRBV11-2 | CASSPYRGQAGELFF | TGTGCCAGCAGCCCCTACAGGGGGCAGGCCGGGGAGCTGTTTTTT
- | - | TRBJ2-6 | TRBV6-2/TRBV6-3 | CASSREQNSQAGANVLTF | TGTGCCAGCAGCAGGGAACAGAATTCTCAGGCTGGGGCCAACGTCCTGACTTTC
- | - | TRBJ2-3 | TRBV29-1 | CSVAQAGPTDTQYF | TGCAGCGTTGCTCAGGCAGGGCCCACAGATACGCAGTATTTT
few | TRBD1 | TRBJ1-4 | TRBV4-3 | CASSQGTGYEKLFF | TGCGCCAGCAGCCAAGGGACAGGGTATGAAAAACTGTTTTTT
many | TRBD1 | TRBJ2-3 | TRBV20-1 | CSAKFGTGGTDTQYF | TGCAGTGCGAAGTTTGGGACAGGGGGCACAGATACGCAGTATTTT
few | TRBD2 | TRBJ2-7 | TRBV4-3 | CASSQALSGGVYEQYF | TGCGCCAGCAGCCAAGCTCTGAGCGGGGGGGTGTACGAGCAGTACTTC
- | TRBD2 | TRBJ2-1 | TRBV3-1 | CASSQVHVGLAVSYYNEQFF | TGTGCCAGCAGCCAAGTCCATGTCGGACTAGCGGTTAGCTACTACAATGAGCAGTTCTTC